This TCR beta chain emerged from a study of human T cells and chemical hapten exposure. Study-level information: While the approximately 23-week study was under way, patients received diphenylcyclopropenone on the scalp every week. Study conclusions and caveats: Large CDR3 similarity clusters arose significantly more often from expanded TCRs than from controls.

This clonotype was picked up many times. Antigen: not known. The CDR3 spans 14 residues. Germline V gene lookup returns CDR1 SNHLY and CDR2 FYNNEI. The junction had 2 bases not matched to a gene; V was cut back by 4 bases and J by 0 bases. Time point specified: patch test 1, 2 weeks after DPC sensitization. The treatment here: therapeutic diphenylcyclopropenone sensitization with weekly scalp DPC. Unique molecular identifiers were linked by the library to individual cDNA molecules. TCRdb re-called the RACE reads through MiXCR, storing one row per CDR3 protein. The data contain a few hundred thousand distinct CDR3 sequences, roughly 5% of them singletons.

The input for sequencing was whole blood, taken in connection with sensitization to the hapten diphenylcyclopropenone (DPC). The sequence derives from a woman in her 50s with alopecia areata. Some clones in this sample may be carry-over from other donors' samples. The chain joins TRBV2 to TRBJ2-7; TRBD1 matches 8 bases. The CDR3 coding sequence is TGTGCCAGCAGTGGGGACAGGTTCTCCTACGAGCAGTACTTC. Translated, it gives CASSGDRFSYEQYF.